This T cell receptor (beta chain) was documented in a study of molecular identifiers for immune sequencing clone quantification. Findings and limits, study-wide: Jurkat TCR RNA spiked in from one cell reportedly remained identifiable amid about a million naive cells.

Via MiXCR, TCRdb re-called the PCR reads, giving one row per CDR3 protein. The table lists about 510,000 distinct CDR3 sequences, around a fifth of them singletons. The CDR3 extends over 15 amino acids. Germline V gives CDR1 SGDLS, CDR2 YYNGEE. V was cut by 4 bases and J by 1 base, with 14 bases left in between. On this clonotype: Its antigen is unidentified.

The sequenced sample consisted of naive CD8+ T cells from blood, with Jurkat cell RNA spiked in. The subset is: FACS-sorted CD8+CD4-CCR7+CD45RA+ naive T cells. The clonotype comes from a human donor in good health. Some libraries in this study had Jurkat cell RNA spiked in. The chain combines TRBV9 with TRBJ2-5, with D possibly being TRBD1 (6 bases). The CDR3 sequence: CASSLGHLLQETQYF. The CDR3 nucleotides read TGTGCCAGCAGCCTGGGACACCTCCTCCAAGAGACCCAGTACTTC.